The T cell receptor (beta chain) under discussion was sequenced for a study of cytomegalovirus exposure and HLA in healthy donors. The PCR was carried out with 60 Vbeta primers and 13 Jbeta primers. TCRdb's table, derived via immunoSEQ multiplex PCR, lists solely in-frame clones and lacks some. The sample includes approximately 38,000 clones, roughly 64% of them seen just once. The V gene's germline CDR1 is SGHDT and CDR2 YYEEEE. The CDR3 is 14 amino acids. The V end lost 0 bases, the J end lost 2 bases, and 9 bases lay between the germline ends. Source material: PBMCs. The chain carries TRBV5-6 and TRBJ2-7; TRBD2 is a possible D gene (6 bases). This TCR came from a man aged 50-60 years in good health and CMV-seropositive. The CDR3 sequence is CASSLVGRPYEQYF. DNA of the CDR3: TGTGCCAGCAGCTTGGTAGGGAGGCCCTACGAGCAGTACTTC.